The clone carrying this TCR beta chain was detected once. No antigen is known for it. This sample stems from a study of cytomegalovirus exposure and HLA in healthy donors. The CDR3 is 13 amino acids. CDR1 and CDR2 from the germline V gene are LNHDA and SQIVND (reference sequence). V lost 5 bases, J lost 3 bases, and 3 bases stayed unmatched. 13 Jbeta primers and 60 Vbeta primers were used for the PCR. Produced via immunoSEQ multiplex PCR; TCRdb's table is partial and in-frame only. The sample holds under 200,000 clones, more than 70% seen once. Study-wide results and limits: Reports indicate that TCR beta sequences accurately predicted the HLA-A and HLA-B alleles of most subjects. Some segments of the V type, notably TRBV6-2 and TRBV6-3, were excluded as indistinguishable.

The origin of this receptor is a man aged 60 to 75 in good health and CMV-seronegative. The sample taken for sequencing was PBMCs. The chain combines TRBV19 with TRBJ2-7; TRBD2 agrees at 8 bases. The CDR3 is CASSLGLVYEQYF. The CDR3 nucleotides are TGTGCCAGTAGTTTGGGACTAGTCTACGAGCAGTACTTC.